The present TCR beta chain was sequenced within a study of PD-L1 blockade in urothelial cancer. Time point reported: pretreatment peripheral blood. Only in-frame clones appear in the TCRdb table, and some are missing; sequencing was by immunoSEQ multiplex PCR. Found here are tens of thousands of clones, roughly 84% of them singletons; the top ten hold 20% to 25%. The CDR3 runs to 15 residues. Germline loops: CDR1 LNHDA, CDR2 SQIVND (reference sequence). The germline V and J ends were trimmed by 7 bases and 6 bases, with 19 bases remaining between them. The chain uses TRBV19 and TRBJ1-5; perhaps TRBD1 as D (5 bases). This receptor was identified in a donor at least 40 years old with urothelial cancer. The sample in question was PBMCs, obtained around atezolizumab (anti-PD-L1) treatment. The CDR3 sequence is CASKGGQGVGQPQHF. As DNA, the CDR3 is TGTGCCAGTAAAGGTGGGCAGGGCGTAGGTCAGCCCCAGCATTTT. Using reference TRBV19 and TRBJ1-5 for the parts outside the CDR3, the full variable domain is DGGITQSPKYLFRKEGQNVTLSCEQNLNHDAMYWYRQDPGQGLRLIYYSQIVNDFQKGDIAEGYSVSREKKESFPLTVTSAQKNPTAFYLCASKGGQGVGQPQHFGDGTRLSIL.